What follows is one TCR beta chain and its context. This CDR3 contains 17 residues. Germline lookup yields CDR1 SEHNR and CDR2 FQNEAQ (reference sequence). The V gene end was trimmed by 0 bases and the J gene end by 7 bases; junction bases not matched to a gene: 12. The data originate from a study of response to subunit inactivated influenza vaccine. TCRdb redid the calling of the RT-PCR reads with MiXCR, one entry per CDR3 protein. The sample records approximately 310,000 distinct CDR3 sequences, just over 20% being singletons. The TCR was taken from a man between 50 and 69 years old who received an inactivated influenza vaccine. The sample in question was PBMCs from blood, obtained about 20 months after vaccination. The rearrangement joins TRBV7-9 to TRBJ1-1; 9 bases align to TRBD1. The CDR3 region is CASSLAALGQGRDEAFF. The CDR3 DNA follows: TGTGCCAGCAGCTTAGCGGCGTTGGGACAGGGTCGCGATGAAGCTTTCTTT.